The rows below give T cell receptor beta chains drawn from one sample of a study of cytomegalovirus exposure and HLA in healthy donors. Method: immunoSEQ multiplex PCR; TCRdb's copy keeps in-frame clones and lacks some. The sample table sets out around 51,000 clones. What was sequenced was PBMCs. Receptor source: a man in his forties or fifties in good health and CMV-seropositive. Each CDR3 is given with its conserved first and last residue.

V	J	length	CDR3
TRBV6-5	TRBJ2-5	16	CASSLLPGGGGETQYF
TRBV5-6	TRBJ2-5	17	CASSPPLSGWRGETQYF
TRBV7-3	TRBJ2-5	14	CASSLNGGQETQYF
TRBV2	TRBJ2-7	15	CASRAGTGGAYEQYF
TRBV11-3	TRBJ1-2	14	CASSFVTGNYGYTF
TRBV9	TRBJ2-5	16	CASSVGGSGSVETQYF
TRBV9	TRBJ1-6	10	CAPGAFPLHF
TRBV25-1	TRBJ2-7	12	CASSERRGEQYF
TRBV7-8	TRBJ1-6	17	CASSPRTGGAYNSPLHF
TRBV5-5	TRBJ1-1	13	CASSPGWNTEAFF
TRBV27	TRBJ2-7	14	CASSFRGNGYEQYF
TRBV4-2	TRBJ2-1	16	CASSSGTSGAWDEQFF
TRBV5-1	TRBJ2-7	15	CASSLASSPSYEQYF
TRBV28	TRBJ2-5	15	CACFPTGGFGETQYF
TRBV28	TRBJ1-4	16	CASSLLTGTALEKLFF
TRBV19	TRBJ1-5	15	CASTQGRGFNQPQHF
TRBV29-1	TRBJ1-4	13	CSAREGQGEKLFF
TRBV20-1	TRBJ1-1	11	CSAPSGTEAFF
TRBV10-1	TRBJ2-1	14	CATRRAIIDNEQFF
TRBV19	TRBJ1-1	14	CASSIPGQNTEAFF
TRBV2	TRBJ2-5	13	CASGPDRGETQYF
TRBV19	TRBJ1-2	12	CASSRGAYGYTF
TRBV29-1	TRBJ1-2	13	CSVEARQGFGYTF
TRBV28	TRBJ2-2	13	CASSPGGTGELFF